Each of the 8 T cell receptor beta chains below was sequenced from the same sample in a study of CD8+ T cells in alopecia areata. The sequencing template was cDNA reverse transcribed from extracted RNA. Produced via immunoSEQ multiplex PCR; TCRdb's table is partial and in-frame only. Of 90,000 to 100,000 clones in the sample, roughly two fifths were seen once. Input material: CD4+ T cells sorted from blood. These receptors originate from a human donor with alopecia areata.

In DNA form, the CDR3 reads TGTGCCAGCAGTTACTCCGAACTAGCGGCCTACGAGCAGTACTTC. Translated: CASSYSELAAYEQYF. This chain links TRBV6-5 with TRBJ2-7; 8 bases are a match to TRBD2. The germline V gene has CDR1 MNHEY and CDR2 SVGAGI. The length of the CDR3 is 15 residues. V lost 0 bases to trimming and J lost 2 bases; unmatched junction nucleotides: 3.

V gene TRBV29-1 combines with J gene TRBJ2-1, with D maybe TRBD1 (7 bases). Germline CDR1 SQVTM, CDR2 ANQGSEA. V was shortened by 3 bases and J by 9 bases, with 18 bases between the two germline ends. The CDR3 runs to 14 residues. DNA of the CDR3: TGCAGCGTTGATCTGGGCGGAGGGGGCACTGAGCAGTTCTTC. Amino acid sequence: CSVDLGGGGTEQFF.

The DNA of the CDR3 is TGTGCCAGCAGTGAATATTCTACGGGGTACACTGAAGCTTTCTTT. Translation gives CASSEYSTGYTEAFF. The rearrangement uses TRBV25-1 and TRBJ1-1; D call uncertain. V lost 0 bases to trimming and J lost 3 bases, with 11 bases between them. In germline, CDR1 is MGHDK, CDR2 SYGVNS. The CDR3 runs 15 residues.

This clone was observed a single time. This rearrangement joins TRBV6-5 to TRBJ1-6, with D possibly TRBD1 on 6 matching bases. The CDR3 has 15 residues. V gave up 4 bases and J gave up 1 base, with 8 bases separating them. Germline V gene data show CDR1 as MNHEY and CDR2 as SVGAGI. The CDR3 protein is CASSLTGSYNSPLHF. CDR3 nucleotides: TGTGCCAGCAGTTTAACAGGGTCCTATAATTCACCCCTCCACTTT.

This chain connects TRBV28 to TRBJ2-6; TRBD2 might be the D (6 bases). CDR1 is MDHEN and CDR2 is SYDVKM in the germline V gene. The V end lost 6 bases, the J end lost 2 bases, and 11 bases lay between the germline ends. The length of the CDR3 is 15 residues. CDR3: CASRSGDAGANVLTF. The DNA for the CDR3 is TGTGCCAGCAGATCGGGGGACGCTGGGGCCAACGTCCTGACTTTC.

This clone has only a few counts. The rearrangement links TRBV5-6 to TRBJ2-7; maybe TRBD1 (6 bases). This CDR3 region has 13 residues. The ends were cut back, 2 bases at V and 6 bases at J, with 12 bases in the middle. CDR1 and CDR2 (germline): SGHDT, YYEEEE. The CDR3 DNA sequence: TGTGCCAGCAGCTTTACCGGGACACCCGAGCAGTACTTC. Translation gives CASSFTGTPEQYF.

This clone appeared many times. The rearrangement joins TRBV15 to TRBJ2-1; D is unresolved. Between the trimmed V and J ends, which lost 5 bases and 3 bases, there was a span of 2 bases. The CDR3 is 11 residues long. The germline V gene has CDR1 LNHNV and CDR2 YYDKDF (reference sequence). This chain's CDR3 is CATSYYNEQFF. CDR3 bases: TGTGCCACCAGCTACTACAATGAGCAGTTCTTC.

A few counts support this clone. The chain uses TRBV2 and TRBJ1-5; 9 nucleotides line up with TRBD1. The J segment lost 3 bases and the V segment lost 6 bases, leaving 9 bases of the junction unmatched. The CDR3 extends over 16 amino acids. CDR1 SNHLY and CDR2 FYNNEI come from the germline V gene. The CDR3 protein is CASRTPGQGSNQPQHF. Written as DNA, the CDR3 is TGTGCCAGCAGGACCCCGGGACAGGGTTCCAATCAGCCCCAGCATTTT.